This TCR beta chain was captured by sequencing in a study of blood T cell repertoires in COVID-19. Study background: Samples representing acute and convalescent COVID-19 were sourced from the United States, Italy and Spain.

CDR3 length equals 12 residues. Trimming stripped 3 bases from V and 7 bases from J, with 6 bases between. Some clones are missing from TCRdb's copy, which holds only in-frame ones; the method was immunoSEQ multiplex PCR. The sample consists of some 300,000 clones, approximately 86% of them appearing once. The Seattle site enrolled patients during active infection and followed them longitudinally. The TCR originated in an older woman with COVID-19, enrolled during active disease. The sample consisted of peripheral blood. This chain uses TRBV12-3 or TRBV12-4 with TRBJ2-2; the D gene is possibly TRBD2 (5 bases). Here the CDR3 DNA reads TGTGCCAGCAGTTTCGAGGGCGGGGAGCTGTTTTTT. This codes for CASSFEGGELFF.